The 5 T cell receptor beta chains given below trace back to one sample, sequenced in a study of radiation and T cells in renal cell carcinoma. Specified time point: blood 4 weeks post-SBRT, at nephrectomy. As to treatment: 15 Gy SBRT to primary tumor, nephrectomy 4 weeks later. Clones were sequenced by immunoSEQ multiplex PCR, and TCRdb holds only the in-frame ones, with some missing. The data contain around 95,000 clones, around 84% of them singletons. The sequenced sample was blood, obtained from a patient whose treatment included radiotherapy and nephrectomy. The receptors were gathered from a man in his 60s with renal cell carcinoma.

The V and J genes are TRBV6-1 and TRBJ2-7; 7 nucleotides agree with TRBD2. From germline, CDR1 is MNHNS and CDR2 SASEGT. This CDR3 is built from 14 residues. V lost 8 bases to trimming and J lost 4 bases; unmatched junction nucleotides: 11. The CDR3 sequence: CASGLKGGSYEQYF. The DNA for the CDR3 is TGTGCCAGCGGATTAAAGGGCGGGAGTTACGAGCAGTACTTC.

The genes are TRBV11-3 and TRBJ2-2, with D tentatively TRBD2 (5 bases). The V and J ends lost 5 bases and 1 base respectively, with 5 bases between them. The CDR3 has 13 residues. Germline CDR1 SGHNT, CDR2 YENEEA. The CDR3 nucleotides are TGTGCCAGCAGCCGGGAGAACACCGGGGAGCTGTTTTTT. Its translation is CASSRENTGELFF.

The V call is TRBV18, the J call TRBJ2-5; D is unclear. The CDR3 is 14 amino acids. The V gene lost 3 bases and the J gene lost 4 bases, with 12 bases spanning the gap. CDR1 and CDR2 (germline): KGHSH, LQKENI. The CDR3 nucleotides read TGTGCCAGCTCACCCCCGACAAGGCGAGAGACCCAGTACTTC. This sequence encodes CASSPPTRRETQYF.

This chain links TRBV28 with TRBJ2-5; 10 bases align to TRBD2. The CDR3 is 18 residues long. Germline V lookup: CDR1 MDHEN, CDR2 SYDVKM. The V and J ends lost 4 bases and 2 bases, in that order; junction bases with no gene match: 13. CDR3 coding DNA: TGTGCCAGCAGTTCAATCATTAAGGTGGGACTAGCGCAAGAGACCCAGTACTTC. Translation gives CASSSIIKVGLAQETQYF. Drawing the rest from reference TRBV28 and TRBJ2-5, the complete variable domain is DVKVTQSSRYLVKRTGEKVFLECVQDMDHENMFWYRQDPGLGLRLIYFSYDVKMKEKGDIPEGYSVSREKKERFSLILESASTNQTSMYLCASSSIIKVGLAQETQYFGPGTRLLVL.

This CDR3 reads CASSSQAGWFNEQFF. CDR3 sequence (DNA): TGTGCCAGCAGCTCGCAGGCTGGATGGTTCAATGAGCAGTTCTTC. The chain uses TRBV7-2 and TRBJ2-1; no clear D. The germline V gene encodes CDR1 SGHTA and CDR2 FQGNSA. The CDR3 covers 15 residues. The V gene lost 4 bases and the J gene lost 6 bases, with 16 bases spanning the gap.